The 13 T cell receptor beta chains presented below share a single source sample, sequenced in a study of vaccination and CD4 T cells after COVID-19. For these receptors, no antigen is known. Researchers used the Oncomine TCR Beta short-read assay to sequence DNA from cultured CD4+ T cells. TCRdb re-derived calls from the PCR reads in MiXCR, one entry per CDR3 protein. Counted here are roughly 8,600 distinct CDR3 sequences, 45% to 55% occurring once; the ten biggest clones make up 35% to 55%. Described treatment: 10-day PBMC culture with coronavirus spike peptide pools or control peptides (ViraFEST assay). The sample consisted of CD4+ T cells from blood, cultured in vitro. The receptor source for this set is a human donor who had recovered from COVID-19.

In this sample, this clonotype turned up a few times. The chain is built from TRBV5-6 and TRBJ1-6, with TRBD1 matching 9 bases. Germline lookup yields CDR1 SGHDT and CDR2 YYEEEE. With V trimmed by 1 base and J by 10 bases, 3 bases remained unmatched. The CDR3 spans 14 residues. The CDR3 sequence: CASSLRDRVSPLHF. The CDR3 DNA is TGTGCCAGCAGCTTGAGGGACAGGGTATCACCCCTCCACTTT.

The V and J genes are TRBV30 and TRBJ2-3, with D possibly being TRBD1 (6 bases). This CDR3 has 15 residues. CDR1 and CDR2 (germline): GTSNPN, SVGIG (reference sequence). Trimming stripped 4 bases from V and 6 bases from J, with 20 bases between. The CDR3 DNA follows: TGTGCCTGGACCCTACAGGGAGCCGGCCTTGATACGCAGTATTTT. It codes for CAWTLQGAGLDTQYF.

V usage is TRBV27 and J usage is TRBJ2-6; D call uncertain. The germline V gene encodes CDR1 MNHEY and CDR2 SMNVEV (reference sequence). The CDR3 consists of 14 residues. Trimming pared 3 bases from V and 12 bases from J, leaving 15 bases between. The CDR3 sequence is CASSFDRISSVLTF. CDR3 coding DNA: TGTGCCAGCAGTTTCGACCGAATTTCATCCGTCCTGACTTTC. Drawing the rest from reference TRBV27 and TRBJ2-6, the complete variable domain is EAQVTQNPRYLITVTGKKLTVTCSQNMNHEYMSWYRQDPGLGLRQIYYSMNVEVTDKGDVPEGYKVSRKEKRNFPLILESPSPNQTSLYFCASSFDRISSVLTFGAGSRLTVL.

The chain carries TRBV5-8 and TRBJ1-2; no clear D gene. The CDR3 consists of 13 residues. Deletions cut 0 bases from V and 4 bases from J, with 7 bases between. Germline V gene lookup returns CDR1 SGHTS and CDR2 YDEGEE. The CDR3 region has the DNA TGTGCCAGCAGCTTGGAGCCAGTCTATGGCTACACCTTC. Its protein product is CASSLEPVYGYTF.

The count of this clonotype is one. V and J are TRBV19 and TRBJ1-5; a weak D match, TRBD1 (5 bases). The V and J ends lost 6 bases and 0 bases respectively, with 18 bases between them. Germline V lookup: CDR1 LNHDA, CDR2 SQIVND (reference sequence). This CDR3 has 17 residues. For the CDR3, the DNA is TGTGCCAGTAGCTTACTAACAGGAGGTGGTAGCAATCAGCCCCAGCATTTT. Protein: CASSLLTGGGSNQPQHF.

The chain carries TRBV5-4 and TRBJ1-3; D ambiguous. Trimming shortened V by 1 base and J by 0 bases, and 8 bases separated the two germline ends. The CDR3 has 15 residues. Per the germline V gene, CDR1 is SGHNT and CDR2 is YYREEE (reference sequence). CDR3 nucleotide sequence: TGTGCCAGCAGCTTGAACGCTTTCTCTGGAAACACCATATATTTT. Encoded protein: CASSLNAFSGNTIYF.

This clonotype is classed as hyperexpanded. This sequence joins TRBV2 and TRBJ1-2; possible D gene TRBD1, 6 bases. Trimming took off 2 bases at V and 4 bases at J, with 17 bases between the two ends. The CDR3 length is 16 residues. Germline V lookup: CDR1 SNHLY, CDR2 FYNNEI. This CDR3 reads CASSEQGSRAPYGYTF. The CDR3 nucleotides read TGTGCCAGCAGTGAACAGGGGAGCCGAGCTCCCTATGGCTACACCTTC.

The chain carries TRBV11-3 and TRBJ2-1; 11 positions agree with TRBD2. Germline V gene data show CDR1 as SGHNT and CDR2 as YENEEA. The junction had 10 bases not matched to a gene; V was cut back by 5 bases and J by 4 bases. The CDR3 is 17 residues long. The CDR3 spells CASSPGGLAGGYNEQFF. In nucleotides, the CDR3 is TGTGCCAGCAGCCCTGGGGGGCTAGCGGGGGGTTACAATGAGCAGTTCTTC.

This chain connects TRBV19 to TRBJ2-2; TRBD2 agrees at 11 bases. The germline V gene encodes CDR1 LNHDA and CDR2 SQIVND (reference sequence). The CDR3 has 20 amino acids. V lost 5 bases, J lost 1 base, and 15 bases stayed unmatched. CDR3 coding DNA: TGTGCCAGTAGTCCGTTTAGGGTAGCGGGGGGGCGGAAGAACACCGGGGAGCTGTTTTTT. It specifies CASSPFRVAGGRKNTGELFF. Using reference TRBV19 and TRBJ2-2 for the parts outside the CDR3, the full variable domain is DGGITQSPKYLFRKEGQNVTLSCEQNLNHDAMYWYRQDPGQGLRLIYYSQIVNDFQKGDIAEGYSVSREKKESFPLTVTSAQKNPTAFYLCASSPFRVAGGRKNTGELFFGEGSRLTVL.

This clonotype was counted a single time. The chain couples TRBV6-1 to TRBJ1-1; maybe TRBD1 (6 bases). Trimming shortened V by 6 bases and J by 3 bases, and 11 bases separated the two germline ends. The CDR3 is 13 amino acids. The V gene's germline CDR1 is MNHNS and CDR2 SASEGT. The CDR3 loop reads CASRRPGDTEAFF. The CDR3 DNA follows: TGTGCCAGCAGGAGACCAGGGGACACTGAAGCTTTCTTT.

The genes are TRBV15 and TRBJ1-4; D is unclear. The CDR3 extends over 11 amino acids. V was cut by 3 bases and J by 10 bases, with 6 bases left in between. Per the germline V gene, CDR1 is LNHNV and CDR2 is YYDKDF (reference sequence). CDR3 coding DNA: TGTGCCACCAGCAGTAGCGGAAAACTGTTTTTT. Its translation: CATSSSGKLFF.

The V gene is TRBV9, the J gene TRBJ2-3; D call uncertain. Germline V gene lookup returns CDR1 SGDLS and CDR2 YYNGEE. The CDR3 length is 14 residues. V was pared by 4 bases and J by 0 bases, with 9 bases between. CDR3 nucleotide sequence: TGTGCCAGCAGCTCGACCTATAGCACAGATACGCAGTATTTT. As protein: CASSSTYSTDTQYF.

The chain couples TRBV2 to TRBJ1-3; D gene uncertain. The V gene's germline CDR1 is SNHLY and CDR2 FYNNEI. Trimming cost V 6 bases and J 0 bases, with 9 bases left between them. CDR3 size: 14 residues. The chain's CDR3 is CASRPQLSGNTIYF. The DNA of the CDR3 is TGTGCCAGCAGGCCCCAGCTCTCTGGAAACACCATATATTTT.